These 14 T cell receptor beta chains were sequenced from one sample in a study of blood T cell repertoires in COVID-19. Here immunoSEQ multiplex PCR was the method, and the copy in TCRdb shows in-frame clones only, minus some. The sample has approximately 240,000 clones; around 84% are singletons. Material: peripheral blood. The receptors were gathered from a woman aged 55-69 years who had recovered from COVID-19.

The gene calls are TRBV4-1 and TRBJ1-2, with unresolved D. V was cut by 4 bases and J by 4 bases, with 28 bases left in between. This CDR3 is 19 amino acids long. Germline V lookup: CDR1 MGHRA, CDR2 YSYEKL. The CDR3 is CASSPRRLGVQSLSYGYTF. The CDR3 coding sequence is TGCGCCAGCAGCCCGAGAAGGTTGGGAGTGCAGTCTCTATCCTATGGCTACACCTTC.

The chain employs TRBV27 and TRBJ2-7; TRBD1 matches at 7 bases. J gave up 2 bases and V 4 bases, and 8 bases lay outside the gene matches. Germline V CDR1 and CDR2: MNHEY, SMNVEV (reference sequence). This CDR3 is 15 amino acids long. The CDR3: CASSSIGTEPYEQYF. For the CDR3, the DNA is TGTGCCAGCAGTTCCATCGGGACAGAACCCTACGAGCAGTACTTC.

CDR3 sequence: CASSGTGTEINYGYTF. The DNA for the CDR3 is TGTGCCAGCAGCGGAACCGGGACAGAGATAAACTATGGCTACACCTTC. The V call is TRBV9, the J call TRBJ1-2; 7 bases are a match to TRBD1. V shed 3 bases and J 2 bases; nucleotides not matched to a gene: 10. Germline loops: CDR1 SGDLS, CDR2 YYNGEE. This CDR3 spans 16 amino acids.

This sequence joins TRBV4-2 and TRBJ2-7, with 10 bases identical to TRBD1. There are 14 residues in the CDR3. V trimming: 1 base; J trimming: 4 bases; junction bases outside the gene matches: 1. Looked up from germline, CDR1 is LGHNA and CDR2 is YNFKEQ. The DNA of the CDR3 is TGTGCCAGCAGCCAAGGGGGACAGGGGTACGAGCAGTACTTC. This encodes CASSQGGQGYEQYF.

CDR3 sequence: CASGARGGAGDTQYF. The CDR3 DNA sequence: TGTGCCAGCGGGGCCCGCGGGGGGGCGGGAGATACGCAGTATTTT. The chain joins TRBV5-4 to TRBJ2-3; 9 bases are a match to TRBD2. With V trimmed by 7 bases and J by 5 bases, 11 bases remained unmatched. Germline CDR1 is SGHNT and CDR2 is YYREEE (reference sequence). The CDR3 is made up of 15 amino acids.

The chain uses TRBV4-1 and TRBJ2-7; the match to TRBD1 covers 7 bases. Germline V gene data show CDR1 as MGHRA and CDR2 as YSYEKL. This CDR3 has 15 residues. V was pared by 4 bases and J by 0 bases, with 6 bases of the junction left unmatched. The CDR3 sequence is CASSPTTGYSYEQYF. CDR3 bases: TGCGCCAGCAGCCCCACGACAGGGTACTCCTACGAGCAGTACTTC.

The chain carries TRBV12-3 or TRBV12-4 and TRBJ1-4; 8 bases map to TRBD1. The junction had 11 bases not matched to a gene; V was cut back by 6 bases and J by 17 bases. The CDR3 runs to 12 residues. The CDR3 loop reads CASSETGAREFF. The CDR3 coding sequence is TGTGCCAGCAGCGAGACAGGGGCGCGGGAATTTTTT.

The chain joins TRBV6-5 to TRBJ1-3; tentative D call: TRBD1 (6 bases). Germline V lookup: CDR1 MNHEY, CDR2 SVGAGI. With 4 bases removed from V and 8 bases from J, the gap between germline ends came to 21 bases. The CDR3 has 16 amino acids. In DNA form, the CDR3 reads TGTGCCAGCAGTTCAACTTTCAGGGGCCCGGAAGACACCATATATTTT. It translates to CASSSTFRGPEDTIYF.

The chain has TRBV10-3 and TRBJ2-7, with a weak D call TRBD2 (6 bases). The CDR3 contains 15 residues. Germline-derived CDR1 and CDR2 are ENHRY and SYGVKD. V was shortened by 6 bases and J by 0 bases, with 15 bases between the two germline ends. CDR3 sequence: CAISPGDGSSYEQYF. Here the CDR3 DNA reads TGTGCCATCAGCCCGGGGGACGGTAGCTCCTACGAGCAGTACTTC.

The rearrangement links TRBV11-1 to TRBJ2-3; D unclear. The V end lost 4 bases, the J end lost 3 bases, and 8 bases lay between the germline ends. This CDR3 spans 13 amino acids. The germline gives CDR1 SGHAT, CDR2 FQDESV (reference sequence). The CDR3 DNA is TGTGCCAGCAGCTCTGAGGAAACAGATACGCAGTATTTT. Its protein is CASSSEETDTQYF.

The V and J genes are TRBV11-2 and TRBJ2-7, with 10 nucleotides matching TRBD2. V lost 3 bases to trimming and J lost 3 bases; unmatched junction nucleotides: 14. The germline gives CDR1 SGHAT, CDR2 FQNNGV. The CDR3 has 18 residues. The CDR3 DNA sequence: TGTGCCAGCAGCTTCCGGGAGAGTCAGCGGGGGGGCTTCTACGAGCAGTACTTC. Protein: CASSFRESQRGGFYEQYF.

The chain uses TRBV5-5 and TRBJ2-2, with 8 bases lining up with TRBD2. The CDR3 has 14 amino acids. CDR1 is SGHKS, CDR2 YYEKEE, per germline (reference sequence). J gave up 7 bases and V 3 bases, and 5 bases lay outside the gene matches. This CDR3 reads CASSSGRGVGELFF. Written as DNA, the CDR3 is TGTGCCAGCAGCTCCGGGAGGGGCGTCGGGGAGCTGTTTTTT.

The J gene is TRBJ1-3, the V gene TRBV6-5, with D hard to call. This CDR3 has 14 residues. Germline-derived CDR1 and CDR2 are MNHEY and SVGAGI. V lost 6 bases to trimming and J lost 0 bases, with 9 bases between them. The CDR3 region is CASRQHLSGNTIYF. The CDR3 coding sequence is TGTGCCAGCAGGCAACACCTCTCTGGAAACACCATATATTTT.

The chain couples TRBV2 to TRBJ1-1; D is undetermined. Trimming shortened V by 7 bases and J by 3 bases, and 15 bases separated the two germline ends. The V gene's germline CDR1 is SNHLY and CDR2 FYNNEI. The CDR3 loop spans 14 amino acids. The DNA for the CDR3 is TGTGCCAGCAAGGAGGAGGTTTGGTACACTGAAGCTTTCTTT. It codes for CASKEEVWYTEAFF.